These 21 T cell receptor beta chains came from one sample sequenced in a study of T cells in Graves' hyperthyroidism and ophthalmopathy. Researchers amplified the TCR beta CDR3 regions from RNA transcripts. HTBI primers were used for first-round RT-PCR of the TCR CDR3. In TCRdb, the multiplex PCR reads were re-called with MiXCR into one record per CDR3 protein. The sample has roughly 700,000 distinct CDR3 sequences, approximately 15% seen once. Sequencing was carried out using blood. The receptors were sampled from a man between 50 and 59 years old with Graves' hyperthyroidism.

This clonotype was counted ten times or more. This chain uses TRBV2 with TRBJ2-7; TRBD2 agrees at 10 bases. J was trimmed by 7 bases and V by 7 bases; bases with no gene match: 13. The CDR3 has 15 amino acids. Looked up from germline, CDR1 is SNHLY and CDR2 is FYNNEI. The CDR3 spells CASTGRASGSGEQYF. The CDR3 DNA sequence: TGTGCCAGCACCGGGAGGGCTAGCGGGAGTGGAGAGCAGTACTTC.

The table lists this clonotype with many counts. The chain couples TRBV7-9 to TRBJ1-1; D gene uncertain. In germline, CDR1 is SEHNR, CDR2 FQNEAQ (reference sequence). Trimming stripped 2 bases from V and 0 bases from J, with 10 bases between. CDR3 size: 15 residues. The CDR3 region is CASSLFSPMNTEAFF. The CDR3 nucleotides are TGTGCCAGCAGCTTATTTAGTCCAATGAACACTGAAGCTTTCTTT.

The gene calls are TRBV19 and TRBJ1-4, with unresolved D. Germline V gene lookup returns CDR1 LNHDA and CDR2 SQIVND (reference sequence). V was trimmed by 6 bases and J by 6 bases, leaving 11 bases between them. The CDR3 sequence is 13 residues long. The CDR3 is CASRGYGDEKLFF. CDR3 nucleotides: TGTGCCAGTAGAGGTTACGGAGATGAAAAACTGTTTTTT.

The rearrangement links TRBV7-8 to TRBJ1-2; D uncertain. Germline lookup yields CDR1 SGHVS and CDR2 FQNEAQ. Trimming took off 3 bases at V and 7 bases at J, with 21 bases between the two ends. The CDR3 has 16 residues. The CDR3 DNA reads as TGTGCCAGCAGCTTGGAAGAAAATCACCGGGTGCGTGGCTACACCTTC. As protein: CASSLEENHRVRGYTF.

The chain joins TRBV2 to TRBJ2-2; D is perhaps TRBD2 (7 bases). The CDR3 totals 16 residues. Germline V gene data show CDR1 as SNHLY and CDR2 as FYNNEI. Trimming removed 0 bases at V and 3 bases at J, with 11 bases between. The CDR3 bases are TGTGCCAGCAGTGAAGCCGGGGGGCAGCACACCGGGGAGCTGTTTTTT. Translated, it gives CASSEAGGQHTGELFF.

The rearrangement joins TRBV7-6 to TRBJ2-7; TRBD1 agrees at 7 bases. Germline CDR1 SGHVS, CDR2 FNYEAQ. V was pared by 5 bases and J by 10 bases, with 11 bases of the junction left unmatched. The CDR3 has 13 residues. DNA of the CDR3: TGTGCCAGCAGCCCCACTAGACAGGGTGAACAGTACTTC. Its translation: CASSPTRQGEQYF.

This clonotype was counted between two and nine times. At one of its ends the junction is not consistent with the germline gene, which may arise from a read error. J is TRBJ2-3 and V is TRBV3-1; a possible D gene is TRBD1 (7 bases). Germline CDR1 reads LGHDT; CDR2 reads YNNKEL (reference sequence). This CDR3 spans 15 amino acids. The CDR3 spells CANSQGGGNADTQYF. The CDR3, as DNA: TGTGCCAACAGCCAAGGGGGCGGGAATGCAGATACGCAGTATTTT.

The rearrangement uses TRBV30 and TRBJ2-1; tentative D call: TRBD2 (7 bases). The CDR3 covers 13 residues. V lost 1 base and J 8 bases, leaving 12 bases between the germline ends. Germline CDR1 is GTSNPN and CDR2 is SVGIG (reference sequence). Here the CDR3 DNA reads TGTGCCTGGAGTGGGGAGGGGGACGATGAGCAGTTCTTC. Protein: CAWSGEGDDEQFF.

This clonotype was counted only a few times. The V call is TRBV6-5, the J call TRBJ2-7; D is possibly TRBD2 (5 bases). Trimming pared 0 bases from V and 6 bases from J, leaving 21 bases between. Germline V lookup: CDR1 MNHEY, CDR2 SVGAGI. This CDR3 comprises 17 residues. CDR3 region: CASSYSPEDLNLGEQYF. CDR3 bases: TGTGCCAGCAGTTACTCACCAGAGGACTTAAATCTGGGCGAGCAGTACTTC.

This clonotype turned up a few times. J is TRBJ1-5 and V is TRBV9; 12 positions match TRBD1. After removal of 4 bases from V and 7 bases from J, the junction contained 3 bases not matched to a gene. This CDR3 comprises 14 residues. The germline CDR1 and CDR2 sequences are SGDLS and YYNGEE. In DNA, the CDR3 is TGTGCCAGCAGCCCGGGACAGGGGGCCCAGCCCCAGCATTTT. This codes for CASSPGQGAQPQHF.

As regards this clonotype: A much larger clone differs by one base, so this may be a read error. The conserved phenylalanine or tryptophan is not found at the CDR3 terminus, so this likely reflects a read error. The rearrangement links TRBV30 to TRBJ2-1; TRBD2 aligns across 10 bases. The length of the CDR3 is 14 residues. Trimming removed 8 bases from V and 5 bases from J; junction bases left unmatched: 9. Germline V lookup: CDR1 GTSNPN, CDR2 SVGIG (reference sequence). The CDR3 DNA sequence: TGTGCCGTGGAAGGTAGCGGGAGGAACAATGAGCAGTTCTCC. Translation: CAVEGSGRNNEQFS.

To note about this clonotype: The junction does not match germline at one end; this may be a read error. This sequence joins TRBV10-3 and TRBJ2-1; TRBD1 might be the D (6 bases). Looked up from germline, CDR1 is ENHRY and CDR2 is SYGVKD. There are 13 residues in the CDR3. This CDR3 reads CAGSDSSYDEQFF. The CDR3 coding sequence is TGTGCCGGATCGGACAGCTCCTACGATGAGCAGTTCTTC.

In this sample, this clonotype turned up many times. The chain couples TRBV12-3 or TRBV12-4 to TRBJ1-1; D is ambiguous. The CDR3 is 13 amino acids. V lost 5 bases and J lost 2, with 9 bases in between. CDR3 loop: CASSLLRNTEAFF. The DNA of the CDR3 is TGTGCCAGCAGTCTGCTCCGAAACACTGAAGCTTTCTTT.

J is TRBJ1-4 and V is TRBV7-9; unclear D gene. The V gene lost 7 bases and the J gene lost 6 bases, with 9 bases spanning the gap. The CDR3 is 12 residues long. Germline-derived CDR1 and CDR2 are SEHNR and FQNEAQ (reference sequence). CDR3 protein: CASTLGDEKLFF. The DNA for the CDR3 is TGTGCCAGCACTCTCGGAGATGAAAAACTGTTTTTT. The whole variable domain, remainder taken from reference TRBV7-9 and TRBJ1-4, is DTGVSQNPRHKITKRGQNVTFRCDPISEHNRLYWYRQTLGQGPEFLTYFQNEAQLEKSRLLSDRFSAERPKGSFSTLEIQRTEQGDSAMYLCASTLGDEKLFFGSGTQLSVL.

This clonotype was observed many times. This sequence joins TRBV7-3 and TRBJ2-1, with TRBD2 identical over 10 bases. V trimming: 5 bases; J trimming: 7 bases; junction bases outside the gene matches: 8. Per germline, CDR1 SGHTA and CDR2 FQGTGA. This CDR3 is built from 15 residues. The CDR3 loop reads CASSDLAGAGNEQFF. CDR3 nucleotides: TGTGCCAGCAGCGACCTAGCGGGAGCGGGAAATGAGCAGTTCTTC.

This clonotype was counted only a few times. The chain uses TRBV20-1 and TRBJ1-1, with D tentatively TRBD1 (5 bases). With 6 bases removed from V and 2 bases from J, the gap between germline ends came to 16 bases. The CDR3 is made up of 14 amino acids. The germline V gene has CDR1 DFQATT and CDR2 SNEGSKA (reference sequence). The CDR3 nucleotides read TGCAGTGCCAGTATGGGGGGTACAAACACTGAAGCTTTCTTT. Amino acids: CSASMGGTNTEAFF.

This clonotype was observed a single time. The chain uses TRBV9 and TRBJ2-2; 8 nucleotides align to TRBD2. This CDR3 is built from 15 residues. Germline V lookup: CDR1 SGDLS, CDR2 YYNGEE. With 0 bases clipped from V and 5 bases from J, the junction kept 3 bases outside the gene matches. The DNA for the CDR3 is TGTGCCAGCAGCGTAGCGGGGGGGGTAACCGGGGAGCTGTTTTTT. The encoded protein is CASSVAGGVTGELFF. Combining the CDR3 with reference TRBV9 and TRBJ2-2 gives the whole variable domain DSGVTQTPKHLITATGQRVTLRCSPRSGDLSVYWYQQSLDQGLQFLIQYYNGEERAKGNILERFSAQQFPDLHSELNLSSLELGDSALYFCASSVAGGVTGELFFGEGSRLTVL.

Ten or more counts support this clonotype. CDR3 sequence (DNA): TGCAGTGCTAGCCCTCTTGGTCTAGCGGGTCCCAATGAGCAGTTCTTC. It yields the protein CSASPLGLAGPNEQFF. The chain links TRBV20-1 to TRBJ2-1; 8 bases are a match to TRBD2. The CDR3 has 16 amino acids. Germline CDR1 DFQATT, CDR2 SNEGSKA (reference sequence). V shed 3 bases, J shed 6 bases, and the junction held 13 bases outside the gene matches.

The chain has TRBV28 and TRBJ2-7, with D unresolved. The CDR3 has 12 residues. Germline lookup yields CDR1 MDHEN and CDR2 SYDVKM. Trimming shortened V by 6 bases and J by 3 bases, and 9 bases separated the two germline ends. The CDR3 region has the DNA TGTGCCAGCAGCCCCCGCCGCTACGAGCAGTACTTC. Translated, it gives CASSPRRYEQYF.

In its sample, this clonotype was seen many times. The V call is TRBV7-6, the J call TRBJ2-1; 7 bases fit TRBD1. CDR1 and CDR2 from the germline V gene are SGHVS and FNYEAQ. After removal of 5 bases from V and 10 bases from J, the junction contained 14 bases not matched to a gene. The CDR3 contains 15 residues. CDR3 sequence: CASSPLDRDLIEQFF. For the CDR3, the DNA is TGTGCCAGCAGCCCCTTAGACAGGGACCTAATCGAGCAGTTCTTC.

J is TRBJ2-1 and V is TRBV30, with 11 bases that match TRBD2. Germline V gene data show CDR1 as GTSNPN and CDR2 as SVGIG (reference sequence). CDR3 length: 18 residues. Trimming removed 0 bases from V and 0 bases from J; junction bases left unmatched: 7. In nucleotides, the CDR3 is TGTGCCTGGAGTGTACGGACTAGCGGGTTGAGCTCCTACAATGAGCAGTTCTTC. Protein product: CAWSVRTSGLSSYNEQFF.